The subject of this entry is one T cell receptor beta chain. V lost 4 bases and J 5 bases, leaving 3 bases between the germline ends. Germline V CDR1 and CDR2: SGHDN, FVKESK. The CDR3 consists of 11 residues. This sample is part of a study of CD8 T cells in Susac syndrome. It was with random hexamers that about 0.45 to 1 ug RNA was reverse transcribed. TCRdb independently ran MiXCR on the immunoSEQ multiplex PCR reads; one entry per CDR3 protein. The sample includes approximately 120,000 distinct CDR3 sequences, under 95% of them seen just once. Healthy donors constituted the controls, which were matched for age and sex.

This TCR was sampled from a human donor in good health. The material sequenced was CD8+ T cells from PBMCs. The rearrangement joins TRBV14 to TRBJ1-5; D remains ambiguous. In DNA, the CDR3 is TGTGCCAGCAGCCCGTATCAGCCCCAGCATTTT. Protein sequence: CASSPYQPQHF.